The 28 T cell receptor beta chains below all came from one sample that was sequenced in a study of Ad26.COV2.S vaccination and SARS-CoV-2 variants. Measured with immunoSEQ multiplex PCR; TCRdb has only the in-frame clones, and not every one. The data hold about 350,000 clones, with approximately 84% observed a single time. Described treatment: some 19 received Ad26.COV2.S at low or high dose, single or two shots; 5 received placebo; per-sample allocation not given. Following the first vaccine or placebo injection, samples were taken on day 63. Specimen: peripheral blood, collected in a trial of Ad26.COV2.S vaccine versus placebo. All receptors come from a person between 18 and 65 years old who received the Ad26.COV2.S COVID-19 vaccine or a placebo.

This clone was counted between two and nine times. The chain joins TRBV13 to TRBJ2-5; 10 bases map to TRBD2. V shed 2 bases, J shed 3 bases, and the junction held 3 bases outside the gene matches. The germline gives CDR1 PRHDT, CDR2 FYEKMQ (reference sequence). The CDR3 has 15 residues. CDR3 amino acids: CASSLRTSGKETQYF. The CDR3 DNA reads as TGTGCCAGCAGCTTACGGACTAGCGGCAAAGAGACCCAGTACTTC.

The V and J genes are TRBV18 and TRBJ1-1; D is perhaps TRBD1 (6 bases). Trimming shortened V by 5 bases and J by 1 base, and 14 bases separated the two germline ends. There are 15 residues in the CDR3. Germline loops: CDR1 KGHSH, CDR2 LQKENI. Here the CDR3 reads CASSVTRGGNTEAFF. For the CDR3, the DNA is TGTGCCAGCTCAGTCACCAGGGGAGGGAACACTGAAGCTTTCTTT.

This chain connects TRBV5-1 to TRBJ1-6, with 8 bases fitting TRBD1. The CDR3 runs to 14 residues. Germline CDR1 and CDR2: SGHRS and YFSETQ. V was pared by 4 bases and J by 8 bases, with 5 bases of the junction left unmatched. CDR3 region: CASSPNRGDSPLHF. In nucleotides, the CDR3 is TGCGCCAGCAGCCCTAACAGGGGGGATTCACCCCTCCACTTT.

V is TRBV5-1 and J is TRBJ1-2; 7 bases are shared with TRBD1. Germline values: CDR1 SGHRS, CDR2 YFSETQ. This CDR3 region has 16 residues. The ends lost 3 bases at V and 7 bases at J; junction bases unmatched: 15. CDR3 in amino acids: CASSSLTGTRQGGYTF. The CDR3 DNA follows: TGCGCCAGCAGCTCCCTGACAGGGACCAGGCAAGGTGGCTACACCTTC.

The chain links TRBV30 to TRBJ1-1; D is unresolved. Germline CDR1 is GTSNPN and CDR2 is SVGIG (reference sequence). This CDR3 is built from 13 residues. V lost 3 bases to trimming and J lost 1 base, with 9 bases between them. The CDR3 sequence is CAWRRTRNTEAFF. Here the CDR3 DNA reads TGTGCCTGGAGACGAACTCGGAACACTGAAGCTTTCTTT. The entire variable domain, with the rest obtained from reference TRBV30 and TRBJ1-1, is as follows: SQTIHQWPATLVQPVGSPLSLECTVEGTSNPNLYWYRQAAGRGLQLLFYSVGIGQISSEVPQNLSASRPQDRQFILSSKKLLLSDSGFYLCAWRRTRNTEAFFGQGTRLTVV.

The rearrangement links TRBV9 to TRBJ2-3, with 12 bases matching TRBD2. Unmatched junction bases numbered 15, after V lost 4 bases and J lost 3 bases. This CDR3 has 19 residues. Germline-derived CDR1 and CDR2 are SGDLS and YYNGEE. The DNA of the CDR3 is TGTGCCAGCAGCAAAACTACCGGACTAGCGGGAAAAGGGACAGATACGCAGTATTTT. Translated: CASSKTTGLAGKGTDTQYF.

The chain uses TRBV27 and TRBJ1-1, with D tentatively TRBD1 (5 bases). There are 14 residues in the CDR3. The germline CDR1 and CDR2 sequences are MNHEY and SMNVEV (reference sequence). With 5 bases removed from V and 8 bases from J, the gap between germline ends came to 18 bases. Here the CDR3 reads CASSMGSQRGEAFF. CDR3 coding DNA: TGTGCCAGCAGTATGGGGTCTCAAAGGGGAGAAGCTTTCTTT.

The rearrangement joins TRBV3-1 (or the pseudogene TRBV3-2) to TRBJ2-7; a weak D match, TRBD2 (6 bases). V lost 3 bases and J 4 bases, leaving 13 bases between the germline ends. The CDR3 covers 14 residues. The V gene's germline CDR1 is LGHDT and CDR2 YNNKEL (reference sequence). The CDR3 DNA reads TGTGCCAGCAGCCAGGAGGGACGGGGGTACGAGCAGTACTTC. As protein: CASSQEGRGYEQYF.

The CDR3 nucleotides read TGTGCCAGCAGCTTAAATAGGCTAGCTTCCACAGATACGCAGTATTTT. Translation gives CASSLNRLASTDTQYF. The chain employs TRBV7-9 and TRBJ2-3; D is possibly TRBD2 (5 bases). This CDR3 is 16 amino acids long. V lost 2 bases and J 2 bases, leaving 14 bases between the germline ends. From germline, CDR1 is SEHNR and CDR2 FQNEAQ (reference sequence).

V gene TRBV28 combines with J gene TRBJ2-7, with TRBD1 identical over 8 bases. Germline assignment: CDR1 MDHEN and CDR2 SYDVKM. V lost 7 bases and J lost 2; bases outside the gene matches: 10. The CDR3 is 15 amino acids. CDR3 region: CASKNRGNRPYEQYF. The CDR3 DNA sequence: TGTGCCAGCAAAAACAGGGGGAATCGCCCCTACGAGCAGTACTTC. Combining the CDR3 with reference TRBV28 and TRBJ2-7 gives the whole variable domain DVKVTQSSRYLVKRTGEKVFLECVQDMDHENMFWYRQDPGLGLRLIYFSYDVKMKEKGDIPEGYSVSREKKERFSLILESASTNQTSMYLCASKNRGNRPYEQYFGPGTRLTVT.

V is TRBV10-3 and J is TRBJ2-7, with TRBD2 matching over 7 bases. CDR1 and CDR2 from the germline V gene are ENHRY and SYGVKD. The CDR3 spans 14 residues. V lost 6 bases and J lost 5; bases outside the gene matches: 10. The CDR3 is CAIRPRRETHEQYF. CDR3 in DNA: TGTGCCATCAGGCCTCGGCGGGAGACCCACGAGCAGTACTTC.

This rearrangement joins TRBV6-2 or TRBV6-3 to TRBJ2-7; 10 positions agree with TRBD2. This CDR3 region has 16 residues. Germline V gene sequence: CDR1 MNHEY, CDR2 SVGEGT. Losses at the gene ends were 0 bases for V and 3 bases for J; bases not matched to a gene: 5. The DNA of the CDR3 is TGTGCCAGCAGTTACTCCTTACTAGCGGGACGCTACGAGCAGTACTTC. Its protein product is CASSYSLLAGRYEQYF.

The chain links TRBV6-2 or TRBV6-3 to TRBJ2-5; no definite D call. The germline gives CDR1 MNHEY, CDR2 SVGEGT. V dropped 6 bases and J dropped 2 bases, with 7 bases sitting between them. The CDR3 contains 12 residues. The CDR3 spells CASSLSQETQYF. The CDR3 DNA sequence: TGTGCCAGCAGCCTCAGTCAAGAGACCCAGTACTTC.

The gene calls are TRBV4-1 and TRBJ2-2, with 8 bases lining up with TRBD1. Germline V gene data show CDR1 as MGHRA and CDR2 as YSYEKL. V was pared by 2 bases and J by 0 bases, with 8 bases of the junction left unmatched. The CDR3 covers 18 residues. The CDR3 spells CASSQKTGGATNTGELFF. The CDR3 region has the DNA TGCGCCAGCAGCCAAAAAACAGGGGGAGCAACGAACACCGGGGAGCTGTTTTTT.

The rearrangement joins TRBV9 to TRBJ2-7; no firm D call. CDR3 length: 13 residues. Germline CDR1 and CDR2: SGDLS and YYNGEE. V lost 3 bases and J 4 bases, leaving 11 bases between the germline ends. The CDR3: CASSANVLYEQYF. In DNA form, the CDR3 reads TGTGCCAGCAGCGCGAACGTATTATACGAGCAGTACTTC.

This chain uses TRBV5-5 with TRBJ1-1; D is undetermined. The CDR3 sequence is 16 residues long. The germline V gene encodes CDR1 SGHKS and CDR2 YYEKEE (reference sequence). V was shortened by 5 bases and J by 2 bases, with 19 bases between the two germline ends. CDR3 protein: CASRGGPRRFNTEAFF. The CDR3 DNA reads TGTGCCAGCAGGGGAGGCCCCCGACGATTCAACACTGAAGCTTTCTTT.

The chain has TRBV2 and TRBJ1-4, with D possibly TRBD1 on 6 matching bases. The CDR3 consists of 15 residues. Per the germline V gene, CDR1 is SNHLY and CDR2 is FYNNEI. Deletions cut 4 bases from V and 3 bases from J, with 12 bases between. This CDR3 reads CASSGMDRSNEKLFF. The CDR3 DNA is TGTGCCAGCAGTGGGATGGACAGATCTAATGAAAAACTGTTTTTT.

The table lists this clone with a count of one. The chain links TRBV18 to TRBJ1-1; D may be TRBD1 (6 bases). Trimming took off 3 bases at V and 0 bases at J, with 11 bases between the two ends. The germline V gene has CDR1 KGHSH and CDR2 LQKENI. The CDR3 has 15 amino acids. The CDR3 DNA follows: TGTGCCAGCTCACCCCCGACAGGCTTGAACACTGAAGCTTTCTTT. Its translation: CASSPPTGLNTEAFF. Full variable domain (missing parts from reference TRBV18 and TRBJ1-1): NAGVMQNPRHLVRRRGQEARLRCSPMKGHSHVYWYRQLPEEGLKFMVYLQKENIIDESGMPKERFSAEFPKEGPSILRIQQVVRGDSAAYFCASSPPTGLNTEAFFGQGTRLTVV.

This clone has more than one count but fewer than ten. The CDR3 DNA is TGTGCCAGCAGCGTAGGTCTAGCGGGAGGGCCGTCGGGGGAGCTGTTTTTT. The encoded protein is CASSVGLAGGPSGELFF. V and J are TRBV9 and TRBJ2-2, with TRBD2 matching 12 bases. V dropped 0 bases and J dropped 8; count of bases not matched to a gene: 8. This CDR3 has 17 amino acids. The germline V gene encodes CDR1 SGDLS and CDR2 YYNGEE.

V gene TRBV6-2 or TRBV6-3 combines with J gene TRBJ2-5; D perhaps matches TRBD1 (6 bases). Germline V gene lookup returns CDR1 MNHEY and CDR2 SVGEGT. Trimming took off 2 bases at V and 1 base at J, with 17 bases between the two ends. The CDR3 contains 17 residues. The CDR3 DNA reads TGTGCCAGCAGTTACCTTGTCAGGGGCCGGGGCCAAGAGACCCAGTACTTC. As protein: CASSYLVRGRGQETQYF.

The V and J genes are TRBV27 and TRBJ1-2; D may be TRBD1 (6 bases). The CDR3 consists of 15 residues. The V end was cut by 0 bases, the J end by 8 bases, with 16 bases between. Germline V gene sequence: CDR1 MNHEY, CDR2 SMNVEV (reference sequence). The CDR3 loop reads CASSLSSGGLGGYTF. In DNA form, the CDR3 reads TGTGCCAGCAGTTTATCGAGCGGGGGGCTTGGGGGCTACACCTTC.

The rearrangement uses TRBV19 and TRBJ2-5, with a possible D match to TRBD1 (6 bases). Trimming stripped 6 bases from V and 1 base from J, with 15 bases between. Germline-derived CDR1 and CDR2 are LNHDA and SQIVND (reference sequence). This CDR3 is 15 amino acids long. CDR3 amino acids: CASREAGTRQETQYF. CDR3 nucleotides: TGTGCCAGTAGGGAGGCCGGGACACGCCAAGAGACCCAGTACTTC.

CDR3 sequence reads: CASSPLRTGSYNEQFF. CDR3 coding DNA: TGTGCCAGCAGTCCTCTTAGGACAGGCTCCTACAATGAGCAGTTCTTC. The rearrangement joins TRBV28 to TRBJ2-1, with 7 nucleotides matching TRBD1. Unmatched junction bases numbered 7, after V lost 5 bases and J lost 0 bases. The germline CDR1 and CDR2 sequences are MDHEN and SYDVKM. This CDR3 is 16 amino acids long. The variable domain in full, completed from reference TRBV28 and TRBJ2-1, reads DVKVTQSSRYLVKRTGEKVFLECVQDMDHENMFWYRQDPGLGLRLIYFSYDVKMKEKGDIPEGYSVSREKKERFSLILESASTNQTSMYLCASSPLRTGSYNEQFFGPGTRLTVL.

V usage is TRBV7-2 and J usage is TRBJ2-7; D possibly corresponds to TRBD2 (7 bases). In germline, CDR1 is SGHTA, CDR2 FQGNSA. The CDR3 loop spans 16 amino acids. V lost 5 bases and J lost 4, with 21 bases in between. CDR3 coding DNA: TGTGCCAGCAGCCCCCTTGGGGGGGGCTTAATTTACGAGCAGTACTTC. Encoded protein: CASSPLGGGLIYEQYF. Drawing the rest from reference TRBV7-2 and TRBJ2-7, the complete variable domain is GAGVSQSPSNKVTEKGKDVELRCDPISGHTALYWYRQSLGQGLEFLIYFQGNSAPDKSGLPSDRFSAERTGGSVSTLTIQRTQQEDSAVYLCASSPLGGGLIYEQYFGPGTRLTVT.

CDR3 residues: CASSSDRGDSPLHF. In nucleotides, the CDR3 is TGTGCCAGCAGTTCAGACAGGGGGGATTCACCCCTCCACTTT. The chain links TRBV2 to TRBJ1-6, with 9 bases aligning to TRBD1. Unmatched junction bases numbered 4, after V lost 5 bases and J lost 8 bases. Per the germline V gene, CDR1 is SNHLY and CDR2 is FYNNEI. This CDR3 is built from 14 residues.

The rearrangement joins TRBV6-5 to TRBJ2-1, with D possibly matching TRBD2 (5 bases). Germline V lookup: CDR1 MNHEY, CDR2 SVGAGI. Between the trimmed V and J ends, which lost 6 bases and 10 bases, there was a span of 16 bases. The CDR3 length is 13 residues. The CDR3 sequence is CASSLTSSKEQFF. The CDR3 nucleotides read TGTGCCAGCAGCCTTACTAGTTCCAAGGAGCAGTTCTTC.

About this clone itself: The sample holds other DNA sequences that translate to the same CDR3. The V gene is TRBV12-3 or TRBV12-4, the J gene TRBJ2-5; D call uncertain. CDR3 length: 11 amino acids. V was clipped by 1 base and J by 4 bases, with 1 base between them. The CDR3 is CASSLGETQYF. CDR3 DNA: TGTGCCAGCAGTTTAGGAGAGACCCAGTACTTC.

The rearrangement uses TRBV4-1 and TRBJ2-7; D is ambiguous. The CDR3 covers 12 residues. V dropped 2 bases and J dropped 6 bases, with 8 bases sitting between them. Germline loops: CDR1 MGHRA, CDR2 YSYEKL. The CDR3 DNA reads as TGCGCCAGCAGCCAAAAAAACAGCGAGCAGTACTTC. Translating gives CASSQKNSEQYF.